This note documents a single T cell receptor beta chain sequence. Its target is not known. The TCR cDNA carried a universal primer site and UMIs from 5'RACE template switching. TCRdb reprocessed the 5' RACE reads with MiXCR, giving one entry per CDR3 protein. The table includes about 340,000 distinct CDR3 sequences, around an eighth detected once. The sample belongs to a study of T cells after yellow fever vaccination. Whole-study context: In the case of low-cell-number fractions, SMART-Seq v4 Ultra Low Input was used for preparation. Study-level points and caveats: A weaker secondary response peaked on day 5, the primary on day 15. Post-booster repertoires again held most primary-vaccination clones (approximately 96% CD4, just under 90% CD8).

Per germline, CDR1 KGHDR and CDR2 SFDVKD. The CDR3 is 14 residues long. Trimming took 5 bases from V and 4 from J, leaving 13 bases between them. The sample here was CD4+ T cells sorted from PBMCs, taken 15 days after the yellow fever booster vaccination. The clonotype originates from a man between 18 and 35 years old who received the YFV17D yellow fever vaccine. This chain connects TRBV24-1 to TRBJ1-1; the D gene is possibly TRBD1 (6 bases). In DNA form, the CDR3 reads TGTGCCACCAGTGGTACAGGGCGAGTCACTGAAGCTTTCTTT. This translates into CATSGTGRVTEAFF.